Below are 14 T cell receptor beta chains sequenced from a single sample in a study of T cell repertoires in cytomegalovirus infection. TCRdb ran MiXCR on the reads and lists one entry per CDR3 protein. The sample has about 240,000 distinct CDR3 sequences; around 6.4% are singletons. Sequences were obtained from PBMCs. The receptors stem from a human donor in good health (CMV status not recorded). Some clones in this sample may be carry-over from other donors' samples.

Ten or more counts support this clonotype. The junction departs from germline at one end; a sequencing error may be responsible. V is TRBV7-7 and J is TRBJ1-1, with D tentatively TRBD1 (5 bases). This CDR3 contains 15 residues. Looked up from germline, CDR1 is SSHAT and CDR2 is FNYEAQ (reference sequence). CDR3 nucleotide sequence: TGTGCTAGCAGCTTAGGGGACGGGATTAACACTGAAGCTTTCTTT. Protein: CASSLGDGINTEAFF.

This clonotype was recorded many times. The rearrangement joins TRBV5-4 to TRBJ1-2; D remains unclear. CDR1 is SGHNT, CDR2 YYREEE, per germline (reference sequence). Trimming removed 6 bases at V and 3 bases at J, with 18 bases between. There are 15 residues in the CDR3. In DNA form, the CDR3 reads TGTGCCAGCACCCTCGGACGGGATATCGACTATGGCTACACCTTC. It translates to CASTLGRDIDYGYTF.

This clonotype was found many times. The chain recombines TRBV29-1 with TRBJ1-1; D gene uncertain. This CDR3 is 11 amino acids long. Germline CDR1 is SQVTM and CDR2 is ANQGSEA. Trimming removed 2 bases at V and 4 bases at J, with 5 bases between. The CDR3 DNA is TGCAGCGTTGAAAGGAGCACTGAAGCTTTCTTT. Amino acids: CSVERSTEAFF.

This clonotype was observed many times. The rearrangement joins TRBV15 to TRBJ1-4, with D unclear. Per the germline V gene, CDR1 is LNHNV and CDR2 is YYDKDF (reference sequence). CDR3 size: 15 residues. The ends were cut back, 6 bases at V and 0 bases at J, with 11 bases in the middle. CDR3 residues: CATSQRQATNEKLFF. CDR3 sequence (DNA): TGTGCCACCAGTCAGAGACAAGCAACTAATGAAAAACTGTTTTTT.

This clonotype has a count of ten or more. The chain recombines TRBV27 with TRBJ1-4; tentative D call: TRBD1 (6 bases). Trimming cost V 8 bases and J 8 bases, with 9 bases left between them. The length of the CDR3 is 11 residues. Germline-derived CDR1 and CDR2 are MNHEY and SMNVEV (reference sequence). The CDR3 bases are TGTGCCAGCCGCAGGGGCGAAAAACTGTTTTTT. Protein sequence: CASRRGEKLFF.

The table lists this clonotype with many counts. V usage is TRBV7-2 and J usage is TRBJ1-3; D remains unclear. The germline V and J ends were trimmed by 5 bases and 2 bases, with 16 bases remaining between them. Germline CDR1 and CDR2: SGHTA and FQGNSA. This CDR3 spans 16 amino acids. CDR3 sequence (DNA): TGTGCCAGCAGCCGCTCAATCGTCGGTCCTGGAAACACCATATATTTT. Its protein product is CASSRSIVGPGNTIYF.

This rearrangement joins TRBV5-6 to TRBJ1-1; weak D call: TRBD1 (5 bases). The V end was cut by 3 bases, the J end by 1 base, with 25 bases between. The CDR3 totals 19 residues. The germline CDR1 and CDR2 sequences are SGHDT and YYEEEE. Written as DNA, the CDR3 is TGTGCCAGCAGCTGGGGCGCGAGCGGGGCGCAACCTAGGAACACTGAAGCTTTCTTT. This gives the protein CASSWGASGAQPRNTEAFF.

Many counts were recorded for this clonotype. This chain uses TRBV7-2 with TRBJ2-1; 11 nucleotides match TRBD2. This CDR3 is 16 amino acids long. V shed 2 bases and J 7 bases; nucleotides not matched to a gene: 7. Germline V gene lookup returns CDR1 SGHTA and CDR2 FQGNSA. CDR3 DNA: TGTGCCAGCAGCTTACATAGCGGGGGGGCGGGGAATGAGCAGTTCTTC. As protein: CASSLHSGGAGNEQFF. The complete variable domain, with remaining parts taken from reference TRBV7-2 and TRBJ2-1, reads GAGVSQSPSNKVTEKGKDVELRCDPISGHTALYWYRQSLGQGLEFLIYFQGNSAPDKSGLPSDRFSAERTGGSVSTLTIQRTQQEDSAVYLCASSLHSGGAGNEQFFGPGTRLTVL.

This clonotype was seen ten or more times. A much larger clonotype is one base distant, so this may be a read error. J is TRBJ1-2 and V is TRBV7-2; D remains ambiguous. CDR1 and CDR2 from the germline V gene are SGHTA and FQGNSA. The CDR3 runs 13 residues. V dropped 1 base and J dropped 2 bases, with 5 bases sitting between them. The CDR3 loop is CASSLVQNYGYTF. The CDR3 bases are TGTGCCAGCAGCTTAGTACAGAACTATGGCTACACCTTC.

This clonotype occurred many times. The chain employs TRBV30 and TRBJ2-7; D is unresolved. Germline values: CDR1 GTSNPN, CDR2 SVGIG (reference sequence). Trimming left V 1 base short and J 0 bases short, with 10 bases between. This CDR3 is 14 amino acids long. The CDR3 is CAWSGGWSSYEQYF. DNA of the CDR3: TGTGCCTGGAGTGGCGGATGGAGCTCCTACGAGCAGTACTTC.

Many counts were recorded for this clonotype. The chain uses TRBV20-1 and TRBJ1-5; possible D gene TRBD1, 6 bases. Germline assignment: CDR1 DFQATT and CDR2 SNEGSKA (reference sequence). CDR3 length equals 13 residues. V lost 3 bases and J 11 bases, leaving 17 bases between the germline ends. The CDR3 loop is CSASRQATGAQHF. CDR3 sequence (DNA): TGCAGTGCTAGTAGACAGGCCACCGGGGCCCAGCATTTT.

The CDR3 here is CASKPGQGFGGYTF. For the CDR3, the DNA is TGTGCCAGCAAACCGGGACAGGGTTTCGGTGGCTACACCTTC. This chain uses TRBV28 with TRBJ1-2; 9 bases agree with TRBD1. Trimming removed 7 bases from V and 7 bases from J; junction bases left unmatched: 10. The V gene's germline CDR1 is MDHEN and CDR2 SYDVKM. This CDR3 has 14 amino acids.

This clonotype has at least ten counts. The V and J genes are TRBV5-1 and TRBJ2-7, with 10 bases matching TRBD2. V dropped 0 bases and J dropped 1; count of bases not matched to a gene: 7. The CDR3 consists of 17 residues. The germline gives CDR1 SGHRS, CDR2 YFSETQ. This CDR3 reads CASSLATLAGGSYEQYF. In nucleotides, the CDR3 is TGCGCCAGCAGCTTGGCCACGTTAGCGGGAGGATCCTACGAGCAGTACTTC.

Comments on this clonotype: This may stem from a read error, because a much larger clone lies one nucleotide away. V and J are TRBV12-3 or TRBV12-4 and TRBJ2-7; D could derive from TRBD1 or TRBD2 (5 bases each). The CDR3 consists of 14 residues. CDR3: CASSRDVARHELYF. CDR3 nucleotide sequence: TGTGCCAGCAGTAGGGACGTCGCGCGCCACGAGCTGTACTTC.